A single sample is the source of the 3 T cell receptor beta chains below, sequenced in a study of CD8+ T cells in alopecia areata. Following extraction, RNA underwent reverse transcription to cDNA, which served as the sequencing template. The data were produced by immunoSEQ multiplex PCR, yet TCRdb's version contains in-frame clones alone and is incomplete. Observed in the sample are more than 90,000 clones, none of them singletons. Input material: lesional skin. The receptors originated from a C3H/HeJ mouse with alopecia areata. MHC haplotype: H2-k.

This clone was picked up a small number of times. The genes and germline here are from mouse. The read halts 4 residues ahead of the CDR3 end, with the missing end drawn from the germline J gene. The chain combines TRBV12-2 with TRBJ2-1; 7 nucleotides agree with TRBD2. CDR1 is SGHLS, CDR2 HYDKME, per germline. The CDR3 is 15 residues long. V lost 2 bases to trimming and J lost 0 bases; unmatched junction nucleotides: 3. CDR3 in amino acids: CASSRPGGNYAEQFF. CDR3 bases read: TGTGCCAGCTCTCGGCCTGGGGGTAACTATGCT.

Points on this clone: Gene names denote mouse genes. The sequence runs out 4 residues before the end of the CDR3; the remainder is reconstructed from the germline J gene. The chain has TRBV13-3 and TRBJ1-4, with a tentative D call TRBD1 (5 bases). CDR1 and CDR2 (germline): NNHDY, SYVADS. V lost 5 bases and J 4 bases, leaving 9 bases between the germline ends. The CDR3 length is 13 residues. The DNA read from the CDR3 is TGTGCCAGCAGGGAGGGGAACAACGAA. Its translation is CASREGNNE. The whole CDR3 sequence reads CASREGNNERLFF.

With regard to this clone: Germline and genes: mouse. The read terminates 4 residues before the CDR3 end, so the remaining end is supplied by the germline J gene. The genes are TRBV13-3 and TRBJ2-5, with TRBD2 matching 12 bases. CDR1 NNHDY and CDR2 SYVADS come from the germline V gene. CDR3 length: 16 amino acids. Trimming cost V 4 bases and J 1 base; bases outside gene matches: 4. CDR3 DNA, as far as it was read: TGTGCCAGCAGTCGGGACTGGGGGGAGGACCAAGAC. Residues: CASSRDWGEDQD. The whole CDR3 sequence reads CASSRDWGEDQDTQYF.